This T cell receptor (beta chain) was captured in a study of beta chain features in type 1 diabetes. About the research overall: Examined across all samples were around 110,000,000 sorted cells. General study findings and limits: When cDNA is sequenced, cells with high TCR expression could be over-represented. Patients showed naive, central memory and Treg TCRB repertoires that appeared more similar than those of healthy donors. The study found moderately but significantly shorter TCRB CDR3s in all four CD4+ subsets of Type 1 diabetes patients.

Expressed TCRB transcripts were sequenced because the entire RNA isolate underwent reverse transcription. Naive, central memory and regulatory T cell samples averaged around 3.3 million reads. Produced via immunoSEQ multiplex PCR; TCRdb's table is partial and in-frame only. The sample consists of some 190,000 clones, roughly 8% of them appearing once. The ends were cut back, 4 bases at V and 3 bases at J, with 9 bases in the middle. Germline V gives CDR1 SGHTA, CDR2 FQGTGA. CDR3 length equals 14 residues. About this clone: Its antigen is not identified.

The chain couples TRBV7-3 to TRBJ2-2; weak D call: TRBD1 (5 bases). Sequences were obtained from central memory CD4+ T cells from blood. The sequence came from a woman between 40 and 55 years old with type 1 diabetes. The CDR3 sequence is CASSSQVYTGELFF. CDR3 in DNA: TGTGCCAGCAGCTCACAGGTTTACACCGGGGAGCTGTTTTTT. Based on the CDR3 plus reference TRBV7-3 and TRBJ2-2, the full variable domain is GAGVSQTPSNKVTEKGKYVELRCDPISGHTALYWYRQSLGQGPEFLIYFQGTGAADDSGLPNDRFFAVRPEGSVSTLKIQRTERGDSAVYLCASSSQVYTGELFFGEGSRLTVL.